This TCR beta chain originates from a study of blood T cell repertoires in COVID-19 (dated by TCRdb to the early 2020s). Background for the entire study: Samples from collaborators originated in the United States, Italy and Spain and spanned both the acute and convalescent phases of COVID-19. The prospective study material was composed of cDNA or gDNA derived from T cells, B-cell-depleted T cells, or PBMCs. The dataset comprised deeply sampled blood TCRbeta repertoires from subjects exposed to, actively infected with, or recovered from COVID-19. The repertoires were made available in a free public database intended to serve as a resource for research on the immune response to SARS-CoV-2. Samples were obtained from the ongoing ImmuneRACE study (first 160 participants) and from some 1,300 subjects provided by 6 global collaborators. The sample metadata nearly always contained a de-identified subject ID, COVID-19 status, age in years and sex. Where HLA class I and class II types were available, the types were taken from metadata supplied by the sample provider, not from assay-based typing.

The immunoSEQ Assay, a bias-controlled multiplex PCR, was used to amplify TCRbeta CDR3 regions from genomic DNA. The authors processed their data as follows. Nucleated cell counts per sample were estimated from amplification of reference gene primers within the assay. To quantify the absolute abundance of each unique TCRbeta CDR3 rearrangement, sequence reads were collapsed and filtered. Productive Simpson clonality was computed per sample as the square root of Simpson's diversity index over productive rearrangements. Here the immuneACCESS table is served through TCRdb, limited to in-frame sequences with V and J called. Missing clones are a known gap in these copies; in checked studies unresolved V genes cover under half, and the rest lacks a known reason. V and J calls and clone size follow that table, whereas D and trimming were derived from the DNA. The sample table shows around 46,000 clones, and around 86% are seen once. 2.1% of the sample goes to the ten largest clones.

One collaborating source in Seattle enrolled patients during active infection and followed them longitudinally through the course of disease. Collaborating institutions collected whole blood in K2EDTA tubes following their own protocols. For TCRbeta analysis, collaborator samples were shipped as frozen whole blood, as isolated PBMCs, or as DNA extracted from either sample type. The paper's findings and limits, for the study overall: How much clinical and demographic metadata was included differed by source and by participant, and the metadata was provided uncurated.

Turning to this clone: It lacks a known antigen. One base away there is no much larger clone; base qualities are not given.

Including the terminal cysteine and phenylalanine, the CDR3 comprises 15 residues. The CDR3 DNA has 45 bases and is translated from base 1. The germline V gene (reference sequence) yields MNHNY for CDR1 and SVGAGI for CDR2. V ends up 4 bases short and J 7 bases short, with an unmatched junction base count of 12. This clonotype originated in a woman older than 75 with COVID-19, enrolled during active disease. Recombination joined TRBV6-6 with TRBJ1-1; the central 7 bases match TRBD1. The sample comprised peripheral blood. The bases are TGTGCCAGCAGTTCCCTTGGACAGGCTGCCTATGAAGCTTTCTTT. Translated, this is CASSSLGQAAYEAFF.